The clone carrying this T cell receptor beta chain showed up just a few times. The antigen is unknown. The CDR3 is 14 residues long. The V and J ends lost 6 bases and 4 bases respectively, with 16 bases between them. The germline V gene encodes CDR1 LNHDA and CDR2 SQIVND (reference sequence). A single record per CDR3 protein comes from TCRdb applying MiXCR to the reads. The sample contains approximately 180,000 distinct CDR3 sequences, approximately 9.7% of which appear only once. This entry comes from a study of T cell repertoires in cytomegalovirus infection. Study-wide results and limits: Dominating the ex vivo response were TCR beta clonotypes that were CMV-specific and HLA-C-restricted.

This chain connects TRBV19 to TRBJ2-7, with D possibly TRBD1 on 6 matching bases. The source of this sequence is a human donor in good health (CMV status not recorded). Some clones in this sample may be carry-over from other donors' samples. The sample taken for sequencing was PBMCs. CDR3 amino acids: CASRAQTGLYEQYF. CDR3 nucleotides: TGTGCCAGTAGGGCTCAGACAGGATTATACGAGCAGTACTTC.